This T cell receptor (beta chain) emerged from a study of a mutant IDH1 vaccine in newly diagnosed glioma. Findings and caveats of the study: Patients mounted vaccine-induced immune responses in 85% to 95% of cases.

This clone showed up just once. The antigen is not known. As for time point: week 47, end of study. Topical imiquimod accompanied each vaccine dose, which consisted of 300 ug of mutant IDH1 20-mer peptide. Sequenced by immunoSEQ multiplex PCR; TCRdb stores in-frame clones only, minus some. The sample lists around 65,000 clones, about four fifths occurring once. The germline gives CDR1 MNHEY, CDR2 SVGAGI. The CDR3 covers 14 residues. The V and J ends lost 5 bases and 6 bases respectively, with 16 bases between them. The sequence was obtained from a man aged 25 to 45 with glioma. The sequencing used PBMCs, collected from a glioma patient whose treatment included an IDH1 peptide vaccine. V gene TRBV6-5 combines with J gene TRBJ1-2, with D unclear. The CDR3 region is CASSLGISHDGYTF. CDR3 nucleotide sequence: TGTGCCAGCAGTCTCGGCATTTCACATGATGGCTACACCTTC.